The clone carrying this TCR beta chain was recorded many times. These data originate in a study of regulatory T cells in long-lasting Graves disease. As for time point: newly diagnosed GD, antithyroid drugs for less than 3 months. PBMC RNA served as the TCR library source. HTBI primers from iRepertoire and Arm-PCR of CDR3 regions yielded the TCR beta libraries. Using its own MiXCR run on the multiplex PCR reads, TCRdb lists one record per CDR3 protein. The repertoire holds hundreds of thousands of distinct CDR3 sequences, with less than 20% as singletons. The CDR3 extends over 15 amino acids. The V end was cut by 4 bases, the J end by 0 bases, with 12 bases between. Per germline, CDR1 MDHEN and CDR2 SYDVKM. This same sample was also taken into another study, of T cells in Graves' hyperthyroidism and ophthalmopathy.

The chain is built from TRBV28 and TRBJ1-2, with no clear D. The input for sequencing was peripheral blood mononuclear cells (PBMCs), taken at new diagnosis, from a patient treated with antithyroid drugs. This clonotype was obtained from a woman aged 25 to 39 with Graves disease. The CDR3 bases are TGTGCCAGCAGTTCATCAGGAGGAACTAACTATGGCTACACCTTC. Encoded protein: CASSSSGGTNYGYTF.